The rows below give T cell receptor beta chains drawn from one sample of a study of radiotherapy plus CTLA-4 blockade in lung cancer. Using immunoSEQ multiplex PCR, the repertoire was profiled, and TCRdb retains in-frame clones only, with some absent. The sample contains over 100,000 clones, 70% to 85% of which appear only once. The sample here was peripheral blood, taken from a patient treated with radiotherapy plus ipilimumab. These receptors all come from a human donor with non-small cell lung cancer that progressed on radiotherapy plus ipilimumab. Some clones in this sample may be carry-over from other donors' samples. CDR3s include the opening cysteine and the closing phenylalanine or tryptophan. A D gene is named only where the DNA matches it firmly. Not every row has a clone size; where given, it reads once, few, many or a size class.

d_call | cdr3_length | j_call | v_call | clone_size | cdr3_aa | cdr3_nt
. | 15 | TRBJ1-2 | TRBV19 | . | CASSADRILNYGYTF | TGTGCCAGTAGTGCAGACAGGATACTGAACTATGGCTACACCTTC
. | 16 | TRBJ1-2 | TRBV29-1 | . | CSALPPQGEGARGYTF | TGCAGCGCACTCCCCCCACAGGGTGAAGGTGCGCGTGGCTACACCTTC
. | 15 | TRBJ1-5 | TRBV7-9 | . | CASSLAGQLNQPQHF | TGTGCCAGCAGCTTAGCCGGGCAGCTCAATCAGCCCCAGCATTTT
. | 12 | TRBJ2-3 | TRBV7-6 | . | CASSLSGDTQYF | TGTGCCAGCAGCTTGTCTGGAGATACGCAGTATTTT
TRBD2 | 15 | TRBJ2-3 | TRBV11-3 | . | CASSYGTSVADTQYF | TGTGCCAGCAGCTACGGGACTAGCGTGGCAGATACGCAGTATTTT
TRBD1 | 16 | TRBJ2-3 | TRBV7-8 | . | CASSLTGDRGSDTQYF | TGTGCCAGCAGCCTTACGGGGGACAGGGGGTCAGATACGCAGTATTTT
. | 14 | TRBJ1-1 | TRBV27 | . | CASKSKTSFTEAFF | TGTGCCAGCAAATCGAAAACAAGCTTTACTGAAGCTTTCTTT
. | 16 | TRBJ2-3 | TRBV6-5 | . | CASSYLGGFLTDTQYF | TGTGCCAGCAGTTACTTGGGGGGCTTCCTAACAGATACGCAGTATTTT
. | 17 | TRBJ1-2 | TRBV27 | . | CASSLSWLEGENYGYTF | TGTGCCAGCAGTTTATCGTGGTTGGAGGGAGAAAACTATGGCTACACCTTC
. | 14 | TRBJ2-3 | TRBV5-1 | . | CASSLWTEEDTQYF | TGCGCCAGCAGCCTTTGGACAGAAGAAGATACGCAGTATTTT
. | 14 | TRBJ2-7 | TRBV6-5 | . | CASSYAGTTYEQYF | TGTGCCAGCAGTTACGCCGGGACAACTTACGAGCAGTACTTC
. | 14 | TRBJ2-2 | TRBV5-8 | . | CASRQGTNTGELFF | TGTGCCAGCAGACAGGGAACGAACACCGGGGAGCTGTTTTTT
. | 13 | TRBJ2-5 | TRBV7-2 | . | CASSLVGYETQYF | TGTGCCAGCAGCTTAGTAGGGTATGAGACCCAGTACTTC
. | 14 | TRBJ2-7 | TRBV7-2 | . | CASSLYQGSYEQYF | TGTGCCAGCAGCTTATACCAGGGGAGCTACGAGCAGTACTTC
. | 14 | TRBJ1-5 | TRBV6-5 | . | CASSYREGNQPQHF | TGTGCCAGCAGTTACAGGGAGGGCAATCAGCCCCAGCATTTT
TRBD2 | 17 | TRBJ2-1 | TRBV28 | . | CASSFSIGRGGINEQFF | TGTGCCAGCAGTTTTTCGATCGGGCGGGGGGGTATCAATGAGCAGTTCTTC
. | 15 | TRBJ2-7 | TRBV28 | . | CATRDRTAGVYEQYF | TGTGCCACCCGTGATAGGACCGCCGGGGTCTACGAGCAGTACTTC
TRBD1 | 14 | TRBJ2-7 | TRBV7-9 | . | CASSLVDRAYEQYF | TGTGCCAGCAGCCTCGTGGACAGGGCGTACGAGCAGTACTTC
. | 16 | TRBJ2-2 | TRBV4-2 | . | CASSQDIQAKTGELFF | TGTGCCAGCAGCCAAGATATTCAGGCGAAGACCGGGGAGCTGTTTTTT
. | 13 | TRBJ2-3 | TRBV6-4 | . | CASSDSTANTQYF | TGTGCCAGCAGTGACTCGACGGCAAATACGCAGTATTTT
. | 15 | TRBJ2-5 | TRBV5-1 | . | CASSFERGAAETQYF | TGCGCCAGCAGCTTTGAACGGGGGGCCGCGGAGACCCAGTACTTC
. | 15 | TRBJ2-3 | TRBV4-2 | . | CASSPRAGEVDTQYF | TGTGCCAGCAGCCCTCGGGCAGGGGAGGTGGATACGCAGTATTTT
. | 14 | TRBJ2-7 | TRBV6-1 | medium-sized | CASSVQGSGDEQYF | TGTGCCAGCAGTGTCCAGGGGTCCGGTGACGAGCAGTACTTC
. | 11 | TRBJ2-7 | TRBV5-6 | . | CASSLRYEQYF | TGTGCCAGCAGCTTAAGATACGAGCAGTACTTC
TRBD1 | 15 | TRBJ1-2 | TRBV6-1 | once | CASKRTGFPHYGYTF | TGTGCCAGCAAAAGGACAGGGTTCCCCCACTATGGCTACACCTTC
. | 14 | TRBJ2-7 | TRBV5-5 | once | CASSLADGTYEQYF | TGTGCCAGCAGCTTGGCCGACGGAACCTACGAGCAGTACTTC
TRBD1 | 15 | TRBJ2-7 | TRBV18 | . | CASSPTGQGRYEQYF | TGTGCCAGCTCACCCACCGGACAGGGGAGGTACGAGCAGTACTTC
. | 11 | TRBJ2-1 | TRBV12-2 | once | CASRRDWEQFF | TGTGCAAGTCGTAGAGACTGGGAGCAGTTCTTC
TRBD1 | 14 | TRBJ1-4 | TRBV7-9 | . | CASSLGTGGEKLFF | TGTGCCAGCAGCTTGGGGACAGGGGGAGAAAAACTGTTTTTT